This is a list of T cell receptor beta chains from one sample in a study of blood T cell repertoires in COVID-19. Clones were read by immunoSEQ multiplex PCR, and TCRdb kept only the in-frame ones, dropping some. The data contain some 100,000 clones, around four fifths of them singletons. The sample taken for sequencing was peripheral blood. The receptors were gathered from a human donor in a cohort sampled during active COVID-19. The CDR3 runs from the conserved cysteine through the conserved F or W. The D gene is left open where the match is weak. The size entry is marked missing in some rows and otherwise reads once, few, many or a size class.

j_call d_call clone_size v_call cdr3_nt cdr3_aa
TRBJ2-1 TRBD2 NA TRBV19 TGTGCCAGTAGTCCCGGACTAGCGGCCCTTGAGCAGTTCTTC CASSPGLAALEQFF
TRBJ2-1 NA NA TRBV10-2 TGCGCCAGCAGTGTTGATCCGGGAACACACTACAATGAGCAGTTCTTC CASSVDPGTHYNEQFF
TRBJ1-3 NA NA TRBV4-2 TGTGCCAGCAGCCCGAAGTGGTCGACAGTTCGCTCTGGAAACACCATATATTTT CASSPKWSTVRSGNTIYF
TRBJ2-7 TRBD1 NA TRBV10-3 TGTGCCATCAGTTCCTCTCAGGGGGCCTACGAGCAGTACTTC CAISSSQGAYEQYF
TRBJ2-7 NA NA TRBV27 TGTGCCAGCAGTGTCTACAGGTCCTCCTACGAGCAGTACTTC CASSVYRSSYEQYF
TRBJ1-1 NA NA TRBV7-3 TGTGCCAGCAGCAACCGGCAGGGGACTGAAGCTTTCTTT CASSNRQGTEAFF
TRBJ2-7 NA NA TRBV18 TGTGCCAGCTCAGTAGACAGGTCCTACGAGCAGTACTTC CASSVDRSYEQYF
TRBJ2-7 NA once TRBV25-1 TGTGCCACCCGATCTCCAGGGGACTACGAGCAGTACTTC CATRSPGDYEQYF
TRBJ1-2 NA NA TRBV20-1 TGCAGTGCATACGAGTATGGCTACACCTTC CSAYEYGYTF
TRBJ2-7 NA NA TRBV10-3 TGTGCCATCAGTGCCGGGACTTCTACCTACGAGCAGTACTTC CAISAGTSTYEQYF
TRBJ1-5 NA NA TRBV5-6 TGTGCCAGCAGTTTCCTGAATCAGCCCCAGCATTTT CASSFLNQPQHF
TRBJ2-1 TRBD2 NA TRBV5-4 TGTGCCAGCAGCTTGGGACTAGCGGGATACTCCTACAATGAGCAGTTCTTC CASSLGLAGYSYNEQFF
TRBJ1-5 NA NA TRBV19 TGTGCCAGTAGCCTGGGTTGGAACGCGGATGGCCAGCCCCAGCATTTT CASSLGWNADGQPQHF
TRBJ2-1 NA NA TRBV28 TGTGCCAGCAGTCCGTTTGGGGGGGGCTCCAATGAGCAGTTCTTC CASSPFGGGSNEQFF
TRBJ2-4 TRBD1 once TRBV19 TGTGCCAGTAGTAGACAGGGGATAGGAAACATTCAGTACTTC CASSRQGIGNIQYF
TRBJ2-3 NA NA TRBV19 TGTGCCACTTCATCGGGGTTGGCAGGTTCGGGAGATACGCAGTATTTT CATSSGLAGSGDTQYF
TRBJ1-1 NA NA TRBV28 TGTGCCAGCAGGTTATTACAGGCGAACACTGAAGCTTTCTTT CASRLLQANTEAFF
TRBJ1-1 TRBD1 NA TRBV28 TGTGCCATCACCGGGACAGGGGGCGCGAAAAACACTGAAGCTTTCTTT CAITGTGGAKNTEAFF
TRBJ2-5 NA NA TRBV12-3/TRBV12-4 TGTGCCAGCAGTTTTGGTCAGGGGAAGACCCAGTACTTC CASSFGQGKTQYF
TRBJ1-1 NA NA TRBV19 TGTGCCAGTATCGACGGTGCAGGGTATCACACTGAAGCTTTCTTT CASIDGAGYHTEAFF
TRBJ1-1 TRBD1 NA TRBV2 TGTGCCAGCAGGGGACAGGGGGCTGAAGCTTTCTTT CASRGQGAEAFF
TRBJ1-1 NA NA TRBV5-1 TGCGCCAGCAAGGGCGGGGGACCGAACACTGAAGCTTTCTTT CASKGGGPNTEAFF
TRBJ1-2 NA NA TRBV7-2 TGTGCCAGCAGCACGGACAGCTATGGCTACACCTTC CASSTDSYGYTF
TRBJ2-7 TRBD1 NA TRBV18 TGTGCCAGCTCCCCGAAACAGGGGCCCTACGAGCAGTACTTC CASSPKQGPYEQYF
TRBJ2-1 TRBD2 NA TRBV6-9 TGTGCCAGCAGTTATTCTATGGTAGCGGGAAATTACAATGAGCAGTTCTTC CASSYSMVAGNYNEQFF
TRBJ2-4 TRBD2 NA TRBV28 TGTGCCAGCAGTTCGGGATGGAGCGGGAGGGCCAAAAACATTCAGTACTTC CASSSGWSGRAKNIQYF
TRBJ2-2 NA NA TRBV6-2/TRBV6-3 TGTGCCAGCAGTTACTCCGGGAGGGAGCTGTTTTTT CASSYSGRELFF
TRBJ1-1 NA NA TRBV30 TGTGCCTGGAGACCCAGGGGTTCGGGCACTGAAGCTTTCTTT CAWRPRGSGTEAFF
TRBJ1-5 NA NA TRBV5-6 TGTGCCAGCAGCTTGTTCCAGTATAGCAATCAGCCCCAGCATTTT CASSLFQYSNQPQHF
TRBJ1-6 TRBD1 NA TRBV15 TGTGCCACCAGCACCCCCACAGGGGCGCGTACCCTCCACTTT CATSTPTGARTLHF
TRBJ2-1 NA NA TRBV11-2 TGTGCCAGCAGCCTCCTCACCGGGACTGCCTACAATGAGCAGTTCTTC CASSLLTGTAYNEQFF
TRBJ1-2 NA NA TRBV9 TGTGCCAGCAGCCCTGTACGGCGGGGGATGAACTATGGCTACACCTTC CASSPVRRGMNYGYTF
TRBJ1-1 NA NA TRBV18 TGTGCCAGCTCACCCGGACAGCGCACTGAAGCTTTCTTT CASSPGQRTEAFF
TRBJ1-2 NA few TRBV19 TGTGCCAGTCGGAGGGAGTCAGGACGACTCTACACCTTC CASRRESGRLYTF
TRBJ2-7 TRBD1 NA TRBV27 TGTGCCAGCAGTAGCCGGGACAGGGGGTTCTACGAGCAGTACTTC CASSSRDRGFYEQYF
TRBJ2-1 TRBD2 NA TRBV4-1 TGCGCCAGCAGCCAAGGAGGACTAGCCACCTACAATGAGCAGTTCTTC CASSQGGLATYNEQFF
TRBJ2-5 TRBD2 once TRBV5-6 TGTGCCAGCAGTCCGAGCGGGGGTGTCCAAGAGACCCAGTACTTC CASSPSGGVQETQYF
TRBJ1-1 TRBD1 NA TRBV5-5 TGTGCCAGCAGCTTGACAGGGGGCGCGAACACTGAAGCTTTCTTT CASSLTGGANTEAFF
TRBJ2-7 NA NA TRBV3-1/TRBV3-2 TGTGCCAGCAGCCGGACGGGAGAGCAGTACTTC CASSRTGEQYF
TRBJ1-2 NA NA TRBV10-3 TGTGCCATCAGTGAGGAGGCAGGGGTTAACTATGGCTACACCTTC CAISEEAGVNYGYTF
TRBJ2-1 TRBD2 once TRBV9 TGTGCCAGCAGCGTAGGGGGCGGGGGTATCCCCTCCTACAATGAGCAGTTCTTC CASSVGGGGIPSYNEQFF
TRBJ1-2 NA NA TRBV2 TGTGCCGGCACCTCAACCGGTTCTGGCTACACCTTC CAGTSTGSGYTF
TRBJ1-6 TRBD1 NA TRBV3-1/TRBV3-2 TGTGCCAGCAGCCGACAGGGAGGTTCACCCCTCCACTTT CASSRQGGSPLHF
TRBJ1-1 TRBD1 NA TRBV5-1 TGCGCCAGCAGCTCCAGCTGGACAGGGGGGACTGAAGCTTTCTTT CASSSSWTGGTEAFF
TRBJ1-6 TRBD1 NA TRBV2 TGTGCCACCTCCGGACAGGGGGCTATACATAATTCACCCCTCCACTTT CATSGQGAIHNSPLHF
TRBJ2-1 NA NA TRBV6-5 TGTGCCAGCAGTTACACCCCCTGGGGGCAGCAGTTCTTC CASSYTPWGQQFF
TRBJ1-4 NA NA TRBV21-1 TGTGCCAGCAGCAACCAGGTGACAGTGATGAATGAAAAACTGTTTTTT CASSNQVTVMNEKLFF
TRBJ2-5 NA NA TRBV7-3 TGTGCCAGCAGCTTACTGGACACCCCAACGGAGACCCAGTACTTC CASSLLDTPTETQYF
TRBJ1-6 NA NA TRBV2 TGTGCCAGCAGACCTGGGGGGGGCGAAAGTTCACCCCTCCACTTT CASRPGGGESSPLHF
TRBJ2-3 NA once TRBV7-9 TGTGCCAGCAGCGTGACAAATACGCAGTATTTT CASSVTNTQYF
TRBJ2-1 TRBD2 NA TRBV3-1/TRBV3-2 TGTGCCAGCAGCTATGCGACTAGCGGGGGGAGTTATGAGCAGTTCTTC CASSYATSGGSYEQFF
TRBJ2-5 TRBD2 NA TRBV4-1 TGCGCCAGCAGTCAGGGGACTAGCGGGGGACAAGAGACCCAGTACTTC CASSQGTSGGQETQYF
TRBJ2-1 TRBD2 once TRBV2 TGTGCCAGCAGGGCCCGGCCCCCGGGACTAGGAGTTGGCGAGCAGTTCTTC CASRARPPGLGVGEQFF
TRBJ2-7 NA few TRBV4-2 TGTGCCAGCAGCCATGATCGGGTCCGGCAGTACTTC CASSHDRVRQYF
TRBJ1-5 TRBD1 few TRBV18 TGTGCCAGCTCGGACAGGGGGGCCCAAAATCAGCCCCAGCATTTT CASSDRGAQNQPQHF
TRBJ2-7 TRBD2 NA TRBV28 TGTGCCAGCAGTTTTCCCCGACTAGCGGGAGGGCCGGGAGAGCAGTACTTC CASSFPRLAGGPGEQYF
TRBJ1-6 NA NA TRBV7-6 TGTGCCAGCAGACTCGGAGGGGCGAATTCACCCCTCCACTTT CASRLGGANSPLHF